The clone carrying this T cell receptor beta chain was seen repeatedly, ten times or more. Its antigen is still unknown. This sample was included in a study of regulatory T cells in long-lasting Graves disease. The CDR3 totals 15 residues. Trimming cost V 3 bases and J 5 bases; bases outside gene matches: 6. Time point here: newly diagnosed GD, antithyroid drugs for less than 3 months. PBMC RNA served as the TCR library source. General study results and limits: Persistent disease favored TRBV28, TRBJ1-2 and TRBJ2-5. A reduction in accuracy may have resulted from the small sample size.

CDR3 regions were amplified by Arm-PCR using iRepertoire HTBI primers to build TCR beta libraries. In TCRdb, the multiplex PCR reads were re-called with MiXCR into one record per CDR3 protein. The data show over 500,000 distinct CDR3 sequences, with roughly 16% seen just once and about 20% held by the top ten. The data were also submitted as part of a second study, on T cells in Graves' hyperthyroidism and ophthalmopathy. That work contributes: Carried out on the TCR CDR3, a first-round RT-PCR used the HTBI primer set.

This chain uses TRBV12-3 or TRBV12-4 with TRBJ2-2, with 7 nucleotides matching TRBD2. The sequence was obtained from a woman in her twenties or thirties with Graves disease. This specimen consisted of peripheral blood mononuclear cells (PBMCs), obtained at new diagnosis, from a patient treated with antithyroid drugs. CDR3 sequence: CASSFGGRVTGELFF. The CDR3 nucleotides read TGTGCCAGCAGTTTCGGTGGGAGGGTAACCGGGGAGCTGTTTTTT.